The clone carrying this TCR beta chain was observed a few times. The antigen remains undetermined. This record comes from a study of T cells after yellow fever vaccination. For the study at large: Where fractions had low cell numbers, libraries were prepared from them with the SMART-Seq v4 Ultra Low Input RNA kit. Findings of the study overall: Researchers cautioned that FACS-sorted repertoires could harbor abundant clonotypes contaminating from the bulk population. Clonotypes found in both CD4 and CD8 compartments made up a small share.

Germline-derived CDR1 and CDR2 are MNHEY and SMNVEV (reference sequence). The CDR3 runs to 20 residues. V dropped 5 bases and J dropped 7; count of bases not matched to a gene: 24. Making TCR cDNA involved 5'RACE template switching, which added UMIs and a universal primer site. One entry per CDR3 protein, called by TCRdb with MiXCR from the 5' RACE reads. The data show roughly 520,000 distinct CDR3 sequences, just over 20% seen once. The chain has TRBV27 and TRBJ1-3; 9 nucleotides align to TRBD1. This clonotype was sampled from a man aged 18 to 30 who received the YFV17D yellow fever vaccine. Sequences were derived from PBMCs, sampled about 21 days after the first yellow fever vaccination. CDR3 nucleotides: TGTGCCAGCAGTAGCCAATACTCCCCGACAGGGGGGTTCGATTTTAACACCATATATTTT. It yields the protein CASSSQYSPTGGFDFNTIYF.